The 12 T cell receptor beta chains below come from one sample, sequenced in a study of blood T cell repertoires in COVID-19. Profiled with immunoSEQ multiplex PCR; TCRdb holds only in-frame clones, not every one. The sample carries 54,000 or so clones, 70% to 85% recorded once. The sequenced sample consisted of peripheral blood. The receptors stem from a man older than 75 with COVID-19, enrolled during active disease.

This chain joins TRBV11-2 and TRBJ1-5; 8 bases are shared with TRBD1. Germline V CDR1 and CDR2: SGHAT, FQNNGV. The CDR3 consists of 15 residues. V gave up 5 bases and J gave up 0 bases; unmatched junction bases: 3. CDR3 residues: CASSPGTGSNQPQHF. The CDR3 nucleotides are TGTGCCAGCAGCCCCGGGACAGGTAGCAATCAGCCCCAGCATTTT.

The chain links TRBV27 to TRBJ2-3; 12 bases are shared with TRBD2. CDR3 size: 18 residues. Germline V gives CDR1 MNHEY, CDR2 SMNVEV (reference sequence). Trimming took 4 bases from V and 2 from J; bases not matched to a gene: 10. CDR3 protein: CASSSGLAGSKVTDTQYF. CDR3 nucleotides: TGTGCCAGCAGTTCCGGACTAGCGGGATCGAAGGTCACAGATACGCAGTATTTT.

This chain uses TRBV30 with TRBJ1-1; D uncertain. Germline CDR1 reads GTSNPN; CDR2 reads SVGIG (reference sequence). V was clipped by 2 bases and J by 0 bases, with 7 bases between them. This CDR3 is 13 amino acids long. CDR3 DNA sequence: TGTGCCTGGAGTTCCCCAGTGAACACTGAAGCTTTCTTT. It is translated as CAWSSPVNTEAFF.

The V call is TRBV12-3 or TRBV12-4, the J call TRBJ1-2, with D perhaps matching TRBD1 (5 bases). This CDR3 is built from 11 residues. V lost 9 bases and J lost 7, with 12 bases in between. The CDR3 DNA follows: TGTGCCAGTCGGGGAGGGGCTGGCTACACCTTC. Protein product: CASRGGAGYTF.

The J gene is TRBJ2-7, the V gene TRBV7-9, with a possible D match to TRBD2 (5 bases). V gave up 6 bases and J gave up 3 bases, with 18 bases separating them. The germline CDR1 and CDR2 sequences are SEHNR and FQNEAQ (reference sequence). The length of the CDR3 is 15 residues. The CDR3 is CASSSQTGWRYEQYF. CDR3 nucleotides: TGTGCCAGCAGTTCTCAGACGGGGTGGCGCTACGAGCAGTACTTC.

The CDR3: CAWSPKGTGDNQPQHF. The CDR3, as DNA: TGTGCCTGGAGTCCTAAGGGGACAGGGGACAATCAGCCCCAGCATTTT. The gene calls are TRBV30 and TRBJ1-5, with 10 bases identical to TRBD1. The CDR3 has 16 amino acids. Germline CDR1 GTSNPN, CDR2 SVGIG (reference sequence). V was clipped by 2 bases and J by 3 bases; unmatched bases: 7.

The chain employs TRBV30 and TRBJ1-1; possible D gene TRBD1, 6 bases. The CDR3 is 15 amino acids. Germline V gene data show CDR1 as GTSNPN and CDR2 as SVGIG (reference sequence). Between the trimmed V and J ends, which lost 3 bases and 2 bases, there was a span of 16 bases. The CDR3 loop is CAWRVPDRLNTEAFF. The CDR3 DNA reads TGTGCCTGGAGGGTCCCGGACAGACTCAACACTGAAGCTTTCTTT.

This chain uses TRBV9 with TRBJ1-1; weak D call: TRBD1 (6 bases). CDR3 length equals 16 residues. Between the trimmed V and J ends, which lost 2 bases and 0 bases, there was a span of 14 bases. Germline V gene sequence: CDR1 SGDLS, CDR2 YYNGEE. In DNA form, the CDR3 reads TGTGCCAGCAGCGTTCAGGGGTCGATGGTGAACACTGAAGCTTTCTTT. Its translation: CASSVQGSMVNTEAFF.

J is TRBJ1-5 and V is TRBV19; weak D call: TRBD1 (5 bases). V lost 3 bases, J lost 4 bases, and 22 bases lay in between. Germline CDR1 LNHDA, CDR2 SQIVND (reference sequence). This CDR3 has 18 residues. CDR3 sequence reads: CASSMWDPDSRGNQPQHF. CDR3 nucleotides: TGTGCCAGTAGTATGTGGGACCCTGACAGTCGGGGGAATCAGCCCCAGCATTTT.

This chain connects TRBV15 to TRBJ2-2, with TRBD1 identical over 8 bases. The length of the CDR3 is 16 residues. Germline V gene data show CDR1 as LNHNV and CDR2 as YYDKDF (reference sequence). The V segment lost 0 bases and the J segment 5 bases; nucleotides outside the gene matches: 5. CDR3 in amino acids: CATSRDRGQGTGELFF. CDR3 coding DNA: TGTGCCACCAGCAGAGATAGAGGACAGGGTACCGGGGAGCTGTTTTTT. The whole variable domain, filled in from reference TRBV15 and TRBJ2-2, reads DAMVIQNPRYQVTQFGKPVTLSCSQTLNHNVMYWYQQKSSQAPKLLFHYYDKDFNNEADTPDNFQSRRPNTSFCFLDIRSPGLGDTAMYLCATSRDRGQGTGELFFGEGSRLTVL.

This chain's CDR3 is CASSMLQSSGNTIYF. The CDR3 DNA is TGTGCCAGTAGTATGTTACAAAGCTCTGGAAACACCATATATTTT. V gene TRBV19 combines with J gene TRBJ1-3, with D hard to call. Deletions cut 3 bases from V and 0 bases from J, with 9 bases between. CDR1 and CDR2 (germline): LNHDA, SQIVND (reference sequence). The CDR3 contains 15 residues.

The chain combines TRBV9 with TRBJ2-3, with TRBD2 identical over 8 bases. Per germline, CDR1 SGDLS and CDR2 YYNGEE. V dropped 6 bases and J dropped 4; count of bases not matched to a gene: 7. This CDR3 comprises 14 residues. CDR3 loop: CASTSGSWSDTQYF. In DNA form, the CDR3 reads TGTGCCAGCACCAGCGGGAGTTGGTCAGATACGCAGTATTTT.